Below, 9 T cell receptor beta chains from the same sample are listed, as sequenced in a study of preoperative IRX-2 immunotherapy in early breast cancer. Sequencing used immunoSEQ multiplex PCR; TCRdb keeps in-frame clones, though not all of them. The table shows under 40,000 clones, with just under 90% occurring only once. As for treatment: preoperative locoregional IRX-2 cytokine immunotherapy. The sample here was tumor tissue, taken after IRX-2 immunotherapy. The receptors derive from a human donor with breast cancer.

This chain uses TRBV7-7 with TRBJ2-7; maybe TRBD1 (5 bases). Trimming cost V 3 bases and J 3 bases, with 12 bases left between them. The CDR3 loop spans 14 amino acids. The germline V gene encodes CDR1 SSHAT and CDR2 FNYEAQ (reference sequence). CDR3 region: CASSFGAGHYEQYF. The CDR3 DNA reads as TGTGCCAGCAGCTTTGGGGCAGGACACTACGAGCAGTACTTC.

The chain employs TRBV6-8 and TRBJ1-1; TRBD1 might be the D (6 bases). Germline CDR1 and CDR2: MNHGY and SAAAGT. The CDR3 is 15 residues long. V dropped 5 bases and J dropped 5 bases, with 18 bases sitting between them. CDR3 in DNA: TGTGCCAGCAGTCACCAATGGGGGGCACAGACTGAAGCTTTCTTT. Translated, it gives CASSHQWGAQTEAFF.

The V gene is TRBV11-3, the J gene TRBJ1-1, with D tentatively TRBD1 (6 bases). Germline CDR1 and CDR2: SGHNT and YENEEA. V was trimmed by 0 bases and J by 4 bases, leaving 15 bases between them. This CDR3 comprises 16 residues. CDR3 DNA: TGTGCCAGCAGCTTAGATCTCGGGGGCCTGGGCACTGAAGCTTTCTTT. Translated: CASSLDLGGLGTEAFF. The full variable domain, its missing parts supplied by reference TRBV11-3 and TRBJ1-1, is EAGVVQSPRYKIIEKKQPVAFWCNPISGHNTLYWYLQNLGQGPELLIRYENEEAVDDSQLPKDRFSAERLKGVDSTLKIQPAELGDSAVYLCASSLDLGGLGTEAFFGQGTRLTVV.

The J gene is TRBJ2-7, the V gene TRBV19; D unresolved. Trimming removed 5 bases at V and 3 bases at J, with 8 bases between. The CDR3 extends over 12 amino acids. Per germline, CDR1 LNHDA and CDR2 SQIVND (reference sequence). CDR3 protein: CASSGRYYEQYF. DNA for the CDR3: TGTGCCAGTAGTGGTCGTTACTACGAGCAGTACTTC.

This chain joins TRBV11-3 and TRBJ1-6; D might be TRBD1 (5 bases). This CDR3 region has 15 residues. The V end was cut by 5 bases, the J end by 6 bases, with 14 bases between. Germline CDR1 is SGHNT and CDR2 is YENEEA. The CDR3, as DNA: TGTGCCAGCAGCGCCCAGGGTCAGGGTAATTCACCCCTCCACTTT. Protein: CASSAQGQGNSPLHF.

The chain has TRBV6-8 and TRBJ2-7; 8 bases fit TRBD1. From germline, CDR1 is MNHGY and CDR2 SAAAGT. The CDR3 runs to 15 residues. The J segment lost 4 bases and the V segment lost 6 bases, leaving 11 bases of the junction unmatched. The CDR3 region has the DNA TGTGCCAGCAGCTCTACGCGGACAGGGAGGTACGAGCAGTACTTC. This codes for CASSSTRTGRYEQYF.

This clone was found a few times. This chain uses TRBV6-8 with TRBJ1-1; possibly TRBD1 for D (6 bases). This CDR3 is 15 amino acids long. Trimming pared 5 bases from V and 4 bases from J, leaving 17 bases between. Looked up from germline, CDR1 is MNHGY and CDR2 is SAAAGT. The CDR3 DNA is TGTGCCAGCAGTCCCTATGGGGGCTCCGGCACTGAAGCTTTCTTT. This sequence encodes CASSPYGGSGTEAFF.

The chain couples TRBV19 to TRBJ2-1; D remains ambiguous. Trimming stripped 0 bases from V and 0 bases from J, with 9 bases between. The CDR3 loop spans 16 amino acids. In germline, CDR1 is LNHDA, CDR2 SQIVND (reference sequence). The chain's CDR3 is CASSIERLSSYNEQFF. The CDR3 region has the DNA TGTGCCAGTAGTATAGAACGGTTGAGCTCCTACAATGAGCAGTTCTTC.

The chain combines TRBV29-1 with TRBJ1-1; 7 bases line up with TRBD1. The CDR3 has 15 residues. Germline V gene data show CDR1 as SQVTM and CDR2 as ANQGSEA. V gave up 2 bases and J gave up 0 bases; unmatched junction bases: 6. CDR3 sequence reads: CSVETGESVNTEAFF. The CDR3 nucleotides are TGCAGCGTTGAAACAGGGGAAAGTGTGAACACTGAAGCTTTCTTT.